These 31 T cell receptor beta chains originate from one sample sequenced in a study of tumor and adjacent non-tumor tissue in lung cancer. RNA was extracted from bulk tissue without any cell sorting. More than 3 cm separated this lung sample from the edge of the tumor. TCRbeta libraries were built with three rounds of nested PCR, modified from ARM-PCR. TCRdb passed the multiplex PCR reads through MiXCR, listing each CDR3 protein once. The data contain about 110,000 distinct CDR3 sequences, 62% of them singletons. The sequenced sample consisted of distant non-tumor lung tissue. Receptor source: a man aged 55 to 70 with non-small cell lung cancer.

Worth noting for this clonotype: Germline and junction disagree at one end, which may indicate a read error. The chain combines TRBV11-3 with TRBJ1-2, with D possibly TRBD1 on 6 matching bases. This CDR3 is built from 13 residues. CDR1 and CDR2 (germline): SGHNT, YENEEA. The CDR3 nucleotides read TGTGCCAGCAGTTTAGACAGGTTGTATGGCTACACCTTC. Its translation: CASSLDRLYGYTF.

Remarks on this clonotype: At one end, the junction sequence differs from germline, possibly due to a read error. The chain is built from TRBV11-3 and TRBJ1-6; no clear D gene. The CDR3 covers 16 residues. The V gene's germline CDR1 is SGHNT and CDR2 YENEEA. Here the CDR3 reads CASSFETTENNSPFHF. CDR3 DNA: TGTGCCAGCAGCTTCGAAACGACGGAAAATAATTCACCCTTCCACTTT.

In nucleotides, the CDR3 is TGCAGCGTTGTCTTTTTGTACAGGGAGGATAGCACAGATACGCAGTATTTT. This encodes CSVVFLYREDSTDTQYF. The chain couples TRBV29-1 to TRBJ2-3, with D perhaps given as TRBD1 or TRBD2 (6 bases each). The length of the CDR3 is 17 residues. Trimming cost V 4 bases and J 0 bases, with 20 bases left between them. Per germline, CDR1 SQVTM and CDR2 ANQGSEA.

The genes are TRBV4-2 and TRBJ1-2; D is possibly TRBD1 (5 bases). The CDR3 has 17 residues. Germline assignment: CDR1 LGHNA and CDR2 YNFKEQ. V shed 9 bases and J shed 0 bases, with 23 bases lying between them. CDR3 sequence: CARIQDMLGTSNYGYTF. Written as DNA, the CDR3 is TGTGCCAGGATCCAAGATATGTTAGGGACGTCTAACTATGGCTACACCTTC.

The V gene is TRBV6-2 or TRBV6-3, the J gene TRBJ2-7, with 9 bases matching TRBD2. The germline CDR1 and CDR2 sequences are MNHEY and SVGEGT. CDR3 length: 13 residues. As DNA, the CDR3 is TGTGTTAGCAGGCCCAGCGGGAGGTACGAGCAGTACTTC. Amino acids: CVSRPSGRYEQYF.

Turning to this clonotype: A read error may account for a junction end that differs from germline. The chain employs TRBV12-3 or TRBV12-4 and TRBJ2-3; possibly TRBD1 for D (6 bases). This CDR3 region has 12 residues. As DNA, the CDR3 is TGTGTCAGCAGTTTAGGGGGTGATACGCAGTATTTT. This sequence encodes CVSSLGGDTQYF.

A remark on this clonotype: A much larger clone differs by one base, so this may be a read error. This chain connects TRBV14 to TRBJ1-1, with unresolved D. Germline V gives CDR1 SGHDN, CDR2 FVKESK. The CDR3 covers 13 residues. DNA of the CDR3: TGTGCCAGCAGCCAGAATCTAGTCATGGAAGTTTTCTTT. It codes for CASSQNLVMEVFF.

This clonotype was detected ten times or more. This chain joins TRBV4-2 and TRBJ2-3, with 9 bases aligning to TRBD2. Per germline, CDR1 LGHNA and CDR2 YNFKEQ. This CDR3 has 15 amino acids. V lost 1 base, J lost 3 bases, and 2 bases stayed unmatched. The DNA of the CDR3 is TGTGCCAGCAGCCAAGTAGCGGGAGATACAGATACGCAGTATTTT. This encodes CASSQVAGDTDTQYF.

The V gene is TRBV30, the J gene TRBJ2-1, with a possible D match to TRBD2 (5 bases). The closer fit of TRBJ2-7 to the DNA end suggests the J call may be wrong. CDR1 and CDR2 (germline): GTSNPN, SVGIG (reference sequence). The CDR3 runs 15 residues. The DNA of the CDR3 is TGTGCCTGGAGTTGGTCTAGCAGGCTTTACAATGAGCAGTACTTC. This gives the protein CAWSWSSRLYNEQYF.

This rearrangement joins TRBV7-8 to TRBJ2-7, with 8 bases matching TRBD2. Germline CDR1 reads SGHVS; CDR2 reads FQNEAQ. This CDR3 has 17 amino acids. With V trimmed by 4 bases and J by 13 bases, 24 bases remained unmatched. CDR3 DNA sequence: TGTGCCAGCAGCTCAACACACCTTCCGGGGGGGAACTACGAGCTTTACTTC. Translated: CASSSTHLPGGNYELYF. Drawing the rest from reference TRBV7-8 and TRBJ2-7, the complete variable domain is GAGVSQSPRYKVAKRGQDVALRCDPISGHVSLFWYQQALGQGPEFLTYFQNEAQLDKSGLPSDRFFAERPEGSVSTLKIQRTQQEDSAVYLCASSSTHLPGGNYELYFGPGTRLTVT.

On this clonotype itself: Compared with germline, one end of the junction differs, possibly owing to a read error. The gene calls are TRBV4-2 and TRBJ2-1; 14 bases agree with TRBD2. There are 17 residues in the CDR3. Germline lookup yields CDR1 LGHNA and CDR2 YNFKEQ. CDR3: CASSQDLGTSGRREHLF. The CDR3 region has the DNA TGTGCCAGCAGCCAAGATCTGGGGACTAGCGGGAGACGTGAGCACCTCTTC.

V gene TRBV7-2 combines with J gene TRBJ1-2; D unclear. Germline loops: CDR1 SGHTA, CDR2 FQGNSA. Trimming removed 5 bases from V and 8 bases from J, with 15 bases in between. CDR3 size: 13 residues. The CDR3 loop reads CASSPPATWGYTF. DNA of the CDR3: TGTGCCAGCAGCCCACCCGCGACGTGGGGCTACACCTTC.

This clonotype was observed at least ten times. The rearrangement joins TRBV6-1 to TRBJ1-5; D unresolved. CDR3 length: 15 amino acids. The germline V and J ends were trimmed by 4 bases and 4 bases, with 14 bases remaining between them. Looked up from germline, CDR1 is MNHNS and CDR2 is SASEGT. CDR3 in amino acids: CASSADKLENQPQHF. DNA for the CDR3: TGTGCCAGCAGTGCAGACAAACTTGAGAATCAGCCCCAGCATTTT.

Regarding this clonotype: Germline is not matched at one junction end, which may reflect a read error. The genes are TRBV5-4 and TRBJ2-1; possibly TRBD2 for D (6 bases). CDR1 is SGHNT, CDR2 YYREEE, per germline (reference sequence). The CDR3 has 15 residues. The CDR3 DNA reads TGTGCCAGCACCGCAACGGGGGACTCCTACAATGAGCACTTCTTC. This codes for CASTATGDSYNEHFF.

The chain couples TRBV6-6 to TRBJ2-1; TRBD2 might be the D (6 bases). CDR3 size: 15 residues. The germline gives CDR1 MNHNY, CDR2 SVGAGI (reference sequence). The V gene lost 4 bases and the J gene lost 9 bases, with 19 bases spanning the gap. The CDR3 sequence is CASSSGAGGVSEQFF. In DNA, the CDR3 is TGTGCCAGCAGTTCCGGAGCCGGGGGAGTAAGTGAGCAGTTCTTC.

Regarding this clonotype: At one end the junction does not follow the germline gene, possibly because of a read error. This chain links TRBV6-2 or TRBV6-3 with TRBJ2-2; TRBD2 agrees at 10 bases. Germline CDR1 MNHEY, CDR2 SVGEGT. The CDR3 has 16 amino acids. The CDR3 reads CASSKPAGGPTGELSF. CDR3 sequence (DNA): TGTGCCAGCAGTAAACCAGCGGGGGGGCCAACCGGGGAGCTGTCTTTT.

The sample holds one count of this clonotype. This chain joins TRBV6-6 and TRBJ2-7, with D maybe TRBD2 (6 bases). This CDR3 is built from 14 residues. Germline CDR1 and CDR2: MNHNY and SVGAGI (reference sequence). The CDR3 nucleotides read TGTGCTAGCGCCGATACCGGGACTTACTACGAACAGTACGTC. Its protein is CASADTGTYYEQYV.

A word on this clonotype: The junction departs from the called germline gene at one end, perhaps through a read error. V and J are TRBV12-3 or TRBV12-4 and TRBJ1-1; D not certain. This CDR3 is 13 amino acids long. The CDR3 sequence is CASSFGVSTEASF. CDR3 sequence (DNA): TGTGCCAGCAGTTTCGGCGTGAGCACTGAAGCTTCCTTT.

This clonotype came up many times. This chain connects TRBV5-6 to TRBJ1-5, with D possibly TRBD1 on 6 matching bases. V was shortened by 1 base and J by 7 bases, with 12 bases between the two germline ends. The CDR3 extends over 14 amino acids. Germline values: CDR1 SGHDT, CDR2 YYEEEE. CDR3 protein: CASSLSGVGQPQHF. Written as DNA, the CDR3 is TGTGCCAGCAGCTTGTCAGGGGTAGGGCAGCCCCAGCATTTT.

Comments on this clonotype: At one boundary the junction diverges from the germline segment, which might be a read error. The genes are TRBV6-5 and TRBJ2-1, with 10 positions matching TRBD2. Germline CDR1 is MNHEY and CDR2 is SVGAGI. The CDR3 loop spans 15 amino acids. CDR3 region: CASKVAGGPYSEQFF. The CDR3 coding sequence is TGTGCCAGTAAAGTAGCGGGGGGCCCCTACAGTGAGCAGTTCTTC.

The chain combines TRBV2 with TRBJ2-1; D possibly uses TRBD1 or TRBD2 (6 bases each). The V gene lost 0 bases and the J gene lost 9 bases, with 15 bases spanning the gap. CDR3 length: 15 amino acids. CDR1 is SNHLY, CDR2 FYNNEI, per germline. CDR3 in DNA: TGTGCCAGCAGTGAAGCGACTAGGGGGAATGGTGAGCAGTTCTTC. Translated: CASSEATRGNGEQFF. The full variable domain, completed using reference TRBV2 and TRBJ2-1, is EPEVTQTPSHQVTQMGQEVILRCVPISNHLYFYWYRQILGQKVEFLVSFYNNEISEKSEIFDDQFSVERPDGSNFTLKIRSTKLEDSAMYFCASSEATRGNGEQFFGPGTRLTVL.

V and J are TRBV20-1 and TRBJ2-5; no firm D call. CDR3 length equals 12 residues. Germline CDR1 and CDR2: DFQATT and SNEGSKA (reference sequence). Trimming took 6 bases from V and 14 from J, leaving 22 bases between them. CDR3 nucleotide sequence: TGCAGTGCCTTTCACAAGGCGGAGACCCGATACTTC. Translated, it gives CSAFHKAETRYF.

Many counts were recorded for this clonotype. The chain employs TRBV12-5 and TRBJ1-2; tentative D call: TRBD1 (6 bases). Deletions cut 3 bases from V and 13 bases from J, with 15 bases between. The CDR3 loop spans 12 amino acids. Germline V lookup: CDR1 LGHNT, CDR2 FRNRAP. This chain's CDR3 is CASGLIQGPITF. DNA for the CDR3: TGTGCTAGTGGTTTAATACAGGGTCCCATCACCTTC.

About this clonotype: One junction end does not reproduce the germline sequence, and a read error may be involved. The chain employs TRBV6-6 and TRBJ2-5; weak D call: TRBD2 (5 bases). CDR3 length equals 14 residues. Germline lookup yields CDR1 MNHNY and CDR2 SVGAGI (reference sequence). The CDR3 bases are TGTGCCATCAGTTACGTGGGAGCCGATGAGACCCAGTACTTC. Protein: CAISYVGADETQYF.

The chain combines TRBV28 with TRBJ1-5, with no clear D. This CDR3 spans 16 amino acids. The germline V and J ends were trimmed by 6 bases and 7 bases, with 22 bases remaining between them. Germline CDR1 is MDHEN and CDR2 is SYDVKM. Here the CDR3 reads CASSPAGPREGQPQHF. The CDR3, as DNA: TGTGCCAGCAGCCCGGCGGGCCCCAGAGAGGGACAGCCCCAGCATTTT.

A note on this clonotype: The conserved phenylalanine or tryptophan is not found at the CDR3 terminus, so this likely reflects a read error. The rearrangement uses TRBV29-1 and TRBJ1-1, with D unclear. The germline CDR1 and CDR2 sequences are SQVTM and ANQGSEA. Between the trimmed V and J ends, which lost 7 bases and 11 bases, there was a span of 17 bases. CDR3 length equals 11 residues. Here the CDR3 reads CSDVDQPAAFS. CDR3 in DNA: TGCAGCGATGTCGACCAGCCGGCGGCTTTCTCT.

Turning to this clonotype: Lacking the conserved final phenylalanine or tryptophan, this CDR3 likely reflects a read error. The V and J genes are TRBV11-2 and TRBJ2-2, with D possibly being TRBD2 (5 bases). V dropped 1 base and J dropped 4 bases, with 16 bases sitting between them. This CDR3 is 17 amino acids long. Germline V gives CDR1 SGHAT, CDR2 FQNNGV. The CDR3 region is CASSLGSGYRSTGELFV. CDR3 bases: TGTGCCAGCAGCTTAGGTTCGGGGTATCGGAGCACCGGGGAGCTGTTTGTC.

A remark on this clonotype: A much larger clone sits a single nucleotide away, making a read error possible. As DNA, the CDR3 is TGTGCCAGCAGCTTGGGGGGGGACCGCAATCAGCCCCCGCATTTT. Protein product: CASSLGGDRNQPPHF. The chain employs TRBV5-4 and TRBJ1-5; weak D call: TRBD1 (5 bases). The CDR3 is 15 amino acids. Germline V gene data show CDR1 as SGHNT and CDR2 as YYREEE (reference sequence).

For this clonotype: A read error is possible here, since a much larger clone lies one base away. The chain links TRBV5-6 to TRBJ2-7; possible D gene TRBD1, 5 bases. Per the germline V gene, CDR1 is SGHDT and CDR2 is YYEEEE. V was shortened by 0 bases and J by 5 bases, with 12 bases between the two germline ends. The CDR3 length is 14 residues. As DNA, the CDR3 is TGTGCCAGCAGCTTGGTGGGGCCCGCGGACGAGCAGTACTTC. This gives the protein CASSLVGPADEQYF. The whole variable domain, filled in from reference TRBV5-6 and TRBJ2-7, reads DAGVTQSPTHLIKTRGQQVTLRCSPKSGHDTVSWYQQALGQGPQFIFQYYEEEERQRGNFPDRFSGHQFPNYSSELNVNALLLGDSALYLCASSLVGPADEQYFGPGTRLTVT.

Turning to this clonotype: Because the CDR3 is missing its conserved closing phenylalanine or tryptophan, this is likely a read error. This sequence joins TRBV4-3 and TRBJ2-6; D unclear. The V and J ends lost 4 bases and 4 bases respectively, with 11 bases between them. In germline, CDR1 is LGHNA, CDR2 YSLEER. The CDR3 consists of 15 residues. CDR3 sequence reads: CASSRADSGANVLTL. The CDR3 DNA follows: TGCGCCAGCAGCCGGGCGGATTCGGGGGCCAACGTCCTGACTCTC.

The CDR3 here is CASRGGGSYNEQFF. The CDR3 bases are TGTGCCAGCAGGGGGGGGGGCTCCTACAATGAGCAGTTCTTC. V is TRBV5-4 and J is TRBJ2-1, with 7 bases aligning to TRBD2. The junction had 2 bases not matched to a gene; V was cut back by 5 bases and J by 0 bases. The CDR3 runs 14 residues. Germline CDR1 is SGHNT and CDR2 is YYREEE (reference sequence).